This TCR beta chain was sequenced in a study of cytomegalovirus exposure and HLA in healthy donors. CDR1 is SGDLS, CDR2 YYNGEE, per germline. The CDR3 length is 15 residues. The V end lost 4 bases, the J end lost 4 bases, and 17 bases lay between the germline ends. A multiplex PCR was run with 60 Vbeta primers and 13 Jbeta primers. TCRdb keeps only in-frame clones here, not all; method: immunoSEQ multiplex PCR. The data show 150,000 or so clones, roughly 72% seen once. Details on this clone: Its target is not known.

Study-wide results and caveats: Later, an analysis found that common viral pathogens appeared to be linked with several of the most significant clusters.

The J gene is TRBJ2-5, the V gene TRBV9; possibly TRBD2 for D (5 bases). The source material was PBMCs. This TCR was sampled from a man aged 25-45 years in good health and CMV-seronegative. The CDR3 sequence is CASSPDGGYGETQYF. DNA of the CDR3: TGTGCCAGCAGCCCAGACGGAGGATATGGAGAGACCCAGTACTTC. The whole variable domain, remainder taken from reference TRBV9 and TRBJ2-5, is DSGVTQTPKHLITATGQRVTLRCSPRSGDLSVYWYQQSLDQGLQFLIQYYNGEERAKGNILERFSAQQFPDLHSELNLSSLELGDSALYFCASSPDGGYGETQYFGPGTRLLVL.